A selection of T cell receptor beta chains follows, all from one sample in a study of T-cell memory formation after mild COVID-19. TCRdb redid the calling of the 5' RACE reads with MiXCR, one entry per CDR3 protein. The table includes about 560,000 distinct CDR3 sequences, roughly 17% detected once. Source material: PBMCs or a T cell subset sorted from them (not recorded which). These receptor sequences come from an adult woman who had mild COVID-19 (a few samples of this study predate the infection). Cell type and time point are not known. CDR3s include the opening cysteine and the closing phenylalanine or tryptophan. The D gene is left open where the match is weak. Clone size, where shown, is once, few, many, or a class for clones that have expanded.

NA,TRBV3-1,TRBJ1-2,NA,TGTGCCAGCAGCCCCCGCGGGTTGATCACCGGCTACACCTTC,CASSPRGLITGYTF
TRBD2,TRBV3-1,TRBJ2-1,NA,TGTGCCAGCAGCCCGGGCGGGGGGAGGTACAATGAGCAGTTCTTC,CASSPGGGRYNEQFF
TRBD1,TRBV6-1,TRBJ1-2,few,TGTGCCAGCAGTGACCCCGGGACAGGGGACTATGGCTACACCTTC,CASSDPGTGDYGYTF
NA,TRBV20-1,TRBJ2-5,NA,TGCAGCGCGACAGTTCAAGAGACCCAGTACTTC,CSATVQETQYF
NA,TRBV24-1,TRBJ2-2,NA,TGTGCCACCAGTGATAACGGGAGAGGGTTCGACACCGGGGAGCTGTTTTTT,CATSDNGRGFDTGELFF
NA,TRBV7-8,TRBJ1-5,many,TGTGCCAGCAGCTTCGCTACCCTGGGAGGTAATCAGCCCCAGCATTTT,CASSFATLGGNQPQHF
NA,TRBV24-1,TRBJ2-2,NA,TGTGCCACCAGTGATTTGCGGAACGGGGAGCTGTTTTTT,CATSDLRNGELFF
TRBD1,TRBV18,TRBJ2-5,NA,TGTGCCAGCTCACGCCGGGACAGGGTTGAGACCCAGTACTTC,CASSRRDRVETQYF
NA,TRBV20-1,TRBJ2-5,NA,TGCAGTGCTAGAGATGGGCTTCGCAAAACCCAAGAGACCCAGTACTTC,CSARDGLRKTQETQYF
TRBD1,TRBV12-3/TRBV12-4,TRBJ1-1,few,TGTGCCAGCAGTTTCGGGACAGCCGTCTCTGAAGCTTTCTTT,CASSFGTAVSEAFF
TRBD1,TRBV7-9,TRBJ2-5,NA,TGTGCCAGCAGCCCAACCGGGACAGTCTTCGGGGCCCAGTACTTC,CASSPTGTVFGAQYF
NA,TRBV7-2,TRBJ1-1,few,TGTGCCAGCAGGAATACAATGAACACTGAAGCTTTCTTT,CASRNTMNTEAFF
TRBD2,TRBV7-9,TRBJ2-3,NA,TGTGCCAGCAGCTTCGGGGAGGGTACGCAGTATTTT,CASSFGEGTQYF
NA,TRBV11-2,TRBJ2-7,NA,TGTGCCAGCAGCTCCCTTTCGGGTTCCTACGAGCAGTACTTC,CASSSLSGSYEQYF
TRBD2,TRBV27,TRBJ2-7,NA,TGTGCCAGCAGATTCCGGGAGGGTGGGGAGCAGTACTTC,CASRFREGGEQYF
NA,TRBV16,TRBJ2-7,NA,TGTGCCAGCAGCCAATCCCACCCCGAGCAGTACTTC,CASSQSHPEQYF
NA,TRBV4-3,TRBJ2-2,few,TGCGCCAGCAGCCAAGATAAGGGGGGTTCCACCGGGGAGCTGTTTTTT,CASSQDKGGSTGELFF
TRBD2,TRBV2,TRBJ2-3,NA,TGTGCCAGCAGTGAAGTCGGACTAGCGGGAGGGAAAGCCCACACAGATACGCAGTATTTT,CASSEVGLAGGKAHTDTQYF
NA,TRBV28,TRBJ1-2,NA,TGTGCCAGCAGTGACCACACAGGGTCTGGCTACACCTTC,CASSDHTGSGYTF
NA,TRBV11-1,TRBJ1-1,NA,TGTGCCAGCAGCTTTGGTCAGGGCACTGAAGCTTTCTTT,CASSFGQGTEAFF
NA,TRBV18,TRBJ1-1,few,TGTGCCAGCTCACCTTCTACTCCGGGAACGAACACTGAAGCTTTCTTT,CASSPSTPGTNTEAFF
NA,TRBV5-1,TRBJ2-7,few,TGCGCCAGCAGCTTGACGGGATACTCCTACGAGCAGTACTTC,CASSLTGYSYEQYF
TRBD2,TRBV7-2,TRBJ2-2,few,TGTGCCAGCAGCTCTGACCCAGCGGGAGGGTTCAGCGGGGAGCTGTTTTTT,CASSSDPAGGFSGELFF
NA,TRBV3-1,TRBJ1-5,few,TGTGCCAGCAGCCAAGATCACAGGACAAGCAATCAGCCCCAGCATTTT,CASSQDHRTSNQPQHF
NA,TRBV4-2,TRBJ1-1,few,TGTGCCAGCAGCCAAGATCCCAATGGTGGTACTGAAGCTTTCTTT,CASSQDPNGGTEAFF
NA,TRBV7-2,TRBJ1-2,NA,TGTGCCAGCAGCTCCAAGACAGGAACCCTCTATGGCTACACCTTC,CASSSKTGTLYGYTF
TRBD1,TRBV7-8,TRBJ2-5,NA,TGTGCCAGCAGCTTGACAACGCAGGGGGCCCAAGAGACCCAGTACTTC,CASSLTTQGAQETQYF
NA,TRBV9,TRBJ1-2,NA,TGTGCCAGCAGCGCCGAGGCCGTCGATTACTATGGCTACACCTTC,CASSAEAVDYYGYTF
TRBD1,TRBV7-9,TRBJ1-4,few,TGTGCCAGCAGTCGGACAGGGTATGATAAGGGCGGTGAAAAACTGTTTTTT,CASSRTGYDKGGEKLFF